These 19 T cell receptor beta chains were all obtained from the same sample, sequenced in a study of blood T cell repertoires in COVID-19. Profiled with immunoSEQ multiplex PCR; TCRdb holds only in-frame clones, not every one. The table records over 600,000 clones, 85% to 90% of them present only once. Sequencing was done on a sample of peripheral blood. The receptors come from a woman in her late teens or twenties with acute or convalescent COVID-19.

The chain employs TRBV25-1 and TRBJ2-1, with 9 bases lining up with TRBD1. CDR1 is MGHDK, CDR2 SYGVNS, per germline. The CDR3 totals 15 residues. The V segment lost 6 bases and the J segment 8 bases; nucleotides outside the gene matches: 11. The CDR3 sequence: CASRAAGDRVYEQFF. In DNA form, the CDR3 reads TGTGCCAGCAGAGCCGCGGGGGACAGGGTCTATGAGCAGTTCTTC.

V usage is TRBV2 and J usage is TRBJ1-5, with D hard to call. The CDR3 extends over 15 amino acids. With 3 bases removed from V and 0 bases from J, the gap between germline ends came to 9 bases. CDR1 SNHLY and CDR2 FYNNEI come from the germline V gene. The CDR3 nucleotides are TGTGCCAGCAGTGAGCGCGGATTTAGCAATCAGCCCCAGCATTTT. It codes for CASSERGFSNQPQHF.

V usage is TRBV4-2 and J usage is TRBJ2-7; the match to TRBD2 covers 7 bases. The length of the CDR3 is 13 residues. Germline CDR1 LGHNA, CDR2 YNFKEQ. V shed 4 bases and J 3 bases; nucleotides not matched to a gene: 3. CDR3: CASSRGGGYEQYF. The CDR3 bases are TGTGCCAGCAGCCGTGGCGGGGGCTACGAGCAGTACTTC.

The chain is built from TRBV7-9 and TRBJ1-2, with a weak D call TRBD1 (5 bases). This CDR3 has 13 residues. V lost 5 bases to trimming and J lost 8 bases, with 15 bases between them. Germline CDR1 is SEHNR and CDR2 is FQNEAQ (reference sequence). CDR3 in DNA: TGTGCCAGCAGCCCCGCAGGGATTCAGGGCTACACCTTC. Protein sequence: CASSPAGIQGYTF.

The genes are TRBV6-6 and TRBJ1-1, with 9 bases matching TRBD1. This CDR3 is built from 15 residues. With 7 bases clipped from V and 5 bases from J, the junction kept 11 bases outside the gene matches. Per germline, CDR1 MNHNY and CDR2 SVGAGI (reference sequence). This CDR3 is CASTGDREVSTEAFF. The CDR3 nucleotides read TGTGCCAGCACCGGGGACAGGGAAGTATCGACTGAAGCTTTCTTT.

The chain joins TRBV7-9 to TRBJ1-2; no clear D gene. Germline V gene lookup returns CDR1 SEHNR and CDR2 FQNEAQ (reference sequence). V was shortened by 7 bases and J by 2 bases, with 14 bases between the two germline ends. The CDR3 is made up of 14 amino acids. The CDR3 coding sequence is TGTGCCAGCAAGTCCGCAGGTCAGAACTATGGCTACACCTTC. It yields the protein CASKSAGQNYGYTF.

The chain carries TRBV13 and TRBJ2-6; a weak D match, TRBD2 (6 bases). The CDR3 has 16 amino acids. CDR1 and CDR2 from the germline V gene are PRHDT and FYEKMQ (reference sequence). V lost 4 bases, J lost 0 bases, and 10 bases lay in between. The CDR3 DNA is TGTGCCAGCAGCTCGCGGCGGGACTCTGGGGCCAACGTCCTGACTTTC. Protein: CASSSRRDSGANVLTF.

The chain employs TRBV21-1 and TRBJ1-1. TRBV21-1 constitutes a pseudogene. This CDR3 comprises 14 residues. CDR3 DNA sequence: TGTGCCAGCAGCACGGAGGCTGGGAGCACTGAAGCTTTCTTT. Amino acids: CASSTEAGSTEAFF.

A single count supports this clone. The chain is built from TRBV18 and TRBJ1-1; D is undetermined. The CDR3 covers 17 residues. The V end was cut by 2 bases, the J end by 0 bases, with 16 bases between. Looked up from germline, CDR1 is KGHSH and CDR2 is LQKENI. The CDR3 DNA is TGTGCCAGCTCACCAAATGTCCCGGGGTTGGTGAACACTGAAGCTTTCTTT. This codes for CASSPNVPGLVNTEAFF.

V usage is TRBV19 and J usage is TRBJ1-1; 9 bases line up with TRBD1. Germline V gene lookup returns CDR1 LNHDA and CDR2 SQIVND (reference sequence). CDR3 length: 15 amino acids. The V gene end was trimmed by 9 bases and the J gene end by 5 bases; junction bases not matched to a gene: 13. The CDR3 coding sequence is TGTGCCAGCCTGGGACAGGGAAAAACGGTAACTGAAGCTTTCTTT. Translating gives CASLGQGKTVTEAFF.

This chain connects TRBV19 to TRBJ1-1; D possibly corresponds to TRBD1 (6 bases). Germline values: CDR1 LNHDA, CDR2 SQIVND (reference sequence). This CDR3 is 17 amino acids long. V lost 3 bases, J lost 1 base, and 18 bases lay in between. CDR3 DNA: TGTGCCAGTAGTATCCTCAAAGCGGGACATCGGAACACTGAAGCTTTCTTT. This codes for CASSILKAGHRNTEAFF.

This clone was recorded only once. The V call is TRBV12-3 or TRBV12-4, the J call TRBJ1-1; D call uncertain. There are 13 residues in the CDR3. Between the trimmed V and J ends, which lost 6 bases and 5 bases, there was a span of 13 bases. The CDR3 bases are TGTGCCAGCAGGGATCCGGAGTATACTGAAGCTTTCTTT. This translates into CASRDPEYTEAFF.

To note about this clone: Germline is not matched at one junction end, which may reflect a read error. The V gene is TRBV3-1 (or the pseudogene TRBV3-2), the J gene TRBJ2-3, with D possibly matching TRBD2 (6 bases). The CDR3 totals 12 residues. Germline CDR1 LGHDT, CDR2 YNNKEL (reference sequence). CDR3 sequence reads: CASSQGRTGAVF. In DNA, the CDR3 is TGTGCCAGCAGCCAAGGACGGACGGGAGCAGTCTTT.

The chain links TRBV7-2 to TRBJ1-4; D gene uncertain. The CDR3 is 15 amino acids. Germline CDR1 is SGHTA and CDR2 is FQGNSA. The V end lost 2 bases, the J end lost 0 bases, and 7 bases lay between the germline ends. The CDR3: CASSLSRATNEKLFF. The CDR3 nucleotides read TGTGCCAGCAGCTTATCGAGAGCAACTAATGAAAAACTGTTTTTT.

The rearrangement links TRBV5-5 to TRBJ1-1; D call uncertain. This CDR3 is built from 13 residues. Germline V gene sequence: CDR1 SGHKS, CDR2 YYEKEE (reference sequence). V was cut by 4 bases and J by 1 base, with 8 bases left in between. CDR3 nucleotides: TGTGCCAGCAGCGGTACAAGGAACACTGAAGCTTTCTTT. Protein product: CASSGTRNTEAFF.

The chain recombines TRBV4-1 with TRBJ1-5; 7 bases fit TRBD1. Germline V gene sequence: CDR1 MGHRA, CDR2 YSYEKL. With V trimmed by 0 bases and J by 3 bases, 5 bases remained unmatched. This CDR3 spans 16 amino acids. In DNA form, the CDR3 reads TGCGCCAGCAGCCAAGATCCCGGGACAGACAATCAGCCCCAGCATTTT. It translates to CASSQDPGTDNQPQHF.

This clone was seen once. The chain has TRBV29-1 and TRBJ1-4; the D gene is possibly TRBD1 (6 bases). Trimming pared 4 bases from V and 6 bases from J, leaving 15 bases between. The CDR3 is 14 amino acids. Germline V gene sequence: CDR1 SQVTM, CDR2 ANQGSEA. CDR3 sequence: CSVVVLGADEKLFF. The CDR3 bases are TGCAGCGTTGTTGTCTTGGGGGCGGATGAAAAACTGTTTTTT.

The chain combines TRBV5-1 with TRBJ1-3, with a possible D match to TRBD1 (5 bases). Per germline, CDR1 SGHRS and CDR2 YFSETQ. The CDR3 sequence is 15 residues long. The ends were cut back, 0 bases at V and 4 bases at J, with 11 bases in the middle. The CDR3 DNA reads TGCGCCAGCAGCTTGGCAGCAGGGCGCGGAAACACCATATATTTT. Its translation is CASSLAAGRGNTIYF.

The chain carries TRBV19 and TRBJ2-1; tentatively, D is TRBD1 (5 bases). V shed 6 bases and J shed 8 bases, with 8 bases lying between them. From germline, CDR1 is LNHDA and CDR2 SQIVND (reference sequence). This CDR3 has 11 amino acids. CDR3 sequence (DNA): TGTGCCAGTAGAGACAGCTATGAGCAGTTCTTC. Encoded protein: CASRDSYEQFF.